Listed here are 18 T cell receptor beta chains from one sample, sequenced in a study of cytomegalovirus exposure and HLA in healthy donors. 13 Jbeta primers and 60 Vbeta primers were used for the PCR. Using immunoSEQ multiplex PCR, the repertoire was profiled, and TCRdb retains in-frame clones only, with some absent. The profile covers about 82,000 clones, with approximately 90% appearing a single time and 2% to 2.5% taken by the ten largest. Sequenced: PBMCs. These receptors all come from a man aged 18 to 29 in good health and CMV-seronegative.

The V call is TRBV15, the J call TRBJ2-5; 7 nucleotides match TRBD2. J was trimmed by 6 bases and V by 0 bases; bases with no gene match: 10. The germline V gene has CDR1 LNHNV and CDR2 YYDKDF (reference sequence). The CDR3 totals 16 residues. The CDR3 coding sequence is TGTGCCACCAGCAGAGATGGAGGCAGGGAGGGAAAGACCCAGTACTTC. Translation gives CATSRDGGREGKTQYF. Supplemented by reference TRBV15 and TRBJ2-5, the full variable domain reads DAMVIQNPRYQVTQFGKPVTLSCSQTLNHNVMYWYQQKSSQAPKLLFHYYDKDFNNEADTPDNFQSRRPNTSFCFLDIRSPGLGDTAMYLCATSRDGGREGKTQYFGPGTRLLVL.

A single count supports this clone. The rearrangement uses TRBV18 and TRBJ2-5; a weak D match, TRBD2 (6 bases). This CDR3 spans 14 amino acids. V was shortened by 4 bases and J by 2 bases, with 11 bases between the two germline ends. Germline V gene data show CDR1 as KGHSH and CDR2 as LQKENI. CDR3 amino acids: CASSQGLSQETQYF. CDR3 in DNA: TGTGCCAGCTCACAGGGACTCTCACAAGAGACCCAGTACTTC.

A single count supports this clone. This chain joins TRBV6-5 and TRBJ2-7; D is unresolved. V lost 1 base and J lost 3, with 7 bases in between. CDR3 length equals 13 residues. CDR1 MNHEY and CDR2 SVGAGI come from the germline V gene. CDR3 sequence reads: CASSYFPYYEQYF. The CDR3 region has the DNA TGTGCCAGCAGTTACTTCCCGTACTACGAGCAGTACTTC.

V is TRBV18 and J is TRBJ2-7; 8 nucleotides agree with TRBD2. With V trimmed by 5 bases and J by 5 bases, 14 bases remained unmatched. The CDR3 is made up of 16 amino acids. CDR1 is KGHSH, CDR2 LQKENI, per germline. DNA of the CDR3: TGTGCCAGCTCATCCCGGACTAGCCTAATTTTGGACGAGCAGTACTTC. This encodes CASSSRTSLILDEQYF.

The chain employs TRBV18 and TRBJ2-2, with D tentatively TRBD2 (6 bases). The CDR3 sequence is 16 residues long. Between the trimmed V and J ends, which lost 3 bases and 4 bases, there was a span of 15 bases. Per the germline V gene, CDR1 is KGHSH and CDR2 is LQKENI. The CDR3 spells CASSPPAGGVTGELFF. The CDR3 DNA follows: TGTGCCAGCTCACCCCCCGCCGGGGGAGTCACCGGGGAGCTGTTTTTT.

This chain connects TRBV5-5 to TRBJ2-7; D unresolved. Germline assignment: CDR1 SGHKS and CDR2 YYEKEE (reference sequence). The germline V and J ends were trimmed by 1 base and 3 bases, with 5 bases remaining between them. The CDR3 length is 12 residues. The CDR3 loop reads CASSLHNYEQYF. CDR3 in DNA: TGTGCCAGCAGCTTGCACAACTACGAGCAGTACTTC.

The chain has TRBV7-3 and TRBJ2-3; D perhaps matches TRBD1 (6 bases). Per germline, CDR1 SGHTA and CDR2 FQGTGA. There are 17 residues in the CDR3. V lost 5 bases and J 2 bases, leaving 20 bases between the germline ends. The CDR3 DNA follows: TGTGCCAGCAGCCTCCCAGGGGAGCGGCTCGCCACAGATACGCAGTATTTT. It encodes CASSLPGERLATDTQYF.

The chain links TRBV28 to TRBJ2-3; 9 positions agree with TRBD2. The germline gives CDR1 MDHEN, CDR2 SYDVKM. Trimming removed 7 bases from V and 6 bases from J; junction bases left unmatched: 14. The length of the CDR3 is 16 residues. In DNA form, the CDR3 reads TGTGCCAGCAACCTTGGAGCGGGAGGCTTCCTGGATACGCAGTATTTT. Translated, it gives CASNLGAGGFLDTQYF. The variable domain in full, completed from reference TRBV28 and TRBJ2-3, reads DVKVTQSSRYLVKRTGEKVFLECVQDMDHENMFWYRQDPGLGLRLIYFSYDVKMKEKGDIPEGYSVSREKKERFSLILESASTNQTSMYLCASNLGAGGFLDTQYFGPGTRLTVL.

V is TRBV6-4 and J is TRBJ2-7, with 10 bases lining up with TRBD2. CDR1 is MRHNA and CDR2 is SNTAGT in the germline V gene. The CDR3 spans 14 residues. V lost 9 bases to trimming and J lost 3 bases; unmatched junction nucleotides: 8. The CDR3 loop is CARWELAGYYEQYF. As DNA, the CDR3 is TGTGCCAGATGGGAACTAGCGGGATACTACGAGCAGTACTTC.

The rearrangement joins TRBV7-2 to TRBJ1-1; a possible D gene is TRBD1 (5 bases). The germline V and J ends were trimmed by 4 bases and 11 bases, with 11 bases remaining between them. This CDR3 comprises 11 residues. CDR1 is SGHTA, CDR2 FQGNSA, per germline. This CDR3 is CASSSRGGAFF. The CDR3, as DNA: TGTGCCAGCAGCTCGCGTGGGGGGGCTTTCTTT.

This clone was recorded once. The rearrangement joins TRBV13 to TRBJ2-2, with TRBD2 matching 12 bases. V lost 5 bases, J lost 3 bases, and 10 bases stayed unmatched. The CDR3 runs to 18 residues. Germline values: CDR1 PRHDT, CDR2 FYEKMQ (reference sequence). CDR3 in amino acids: CASSQWLAGGLHTGELFF. The CDR3 region has the DNA TGTGCCAGCAGCCAGTGGCTAGCGGGAGGGCTTCACACCGGGGAGCTGTTTTTT.

The chain combines TRBV5-1 with TRBJ1-2, with 9 bases matching TRBD1. Germline CDR1 SGHRS, CDR2 YFSETQ. The CDR3 extends over 15 amino acids. Trimming at V came to 1 base and at J to 6 bases, leaving 7 bases not matched to a gene. For the CDR3, the DNA is TGCGCCAGCAGCTTGATGCTTGGGACAGGGAATGGCTACACCTTC. Residues: CASSLMLGTGNGYTF.

The chain has TRBV7-2 and TRBJ1-6, with D possibly TRBD1 on 5 matching bases. The CDR3 is 12 amino acids. In germline, CDR1 is SGHTA, CDR2 FQGNSA. Deletions cut 1 base from V and 13 bases from J, with 8 bases between. The DNA of the CDR3 is TGTGCCAGCAGCTTAGGTGCAGGGCCCCTCCACTTT. Translating gives CASSLGAGPLHF.

The V gene is TRBV6-6, the J gene TRBJ2-3; 9 bases map to TRBD2. The CDR3 runs to 16 residues. V dropped 5 bases and J dropped 4; count of bases not matched to a gene: 10. Germline assignment: CDR1 MNHNY and CDR2 SVGAGI (reference sequence). CDR3 loop: CASSPGGRVGPDTQYF. The CDR3 coding sequence is TGTGCCAGCAGTCCTGGCGGGAGGGTTGGCCCAGATACGCAGTATTTT.

The chain combines TRBV10-2 with TRBJ2-1; 7 nucleotides line up with TRBD1. The CDR3 contains 18 residues. CDR1 and CDR2 from the germline V gene are WSHSY and SAAADI. With V trimmed by 3 bases and J by 0 bases, 11 bases remained unmatched. The CDR3 spells CASSEQGSLGSSYNEQFF. CDR3 sequence (DNA): TGCGCCAGCAGTGAACAGGGGTCTTTAGGGAGCTCCTACAATGAGCAGTTCTTC.

The chain employs TRBV7-2 and TRBJ2-7, with 9 bases identical to TRBD1. The V gene's germline CDR1 is SGHTA and CDR2 FQGNSA. This CDR3 has 16 residues. With 0 bases clipped from V and 2 bases from J, the junction kept 5 bases outside the gene matches. The CDR3 is CASSLAGTGTTYEQYF. In DNA form, the CDR3 reads TGTGCCAGCAGCTTAGCCGGGACAGGGACAACCTACGAGCAGTACTTC. Using reference TRBV7-2 and TRBJ2-7 for the parts outside the CDR3, the full variable domain is GAGVSQSPSNKVTEKGKDVELRCDPISGHTALYWYRQSLGQGLEFLIYFQGNSAPDKSGLPSDRFSAERTGGSVSTLTIQRTQQEDSAVYLCASSLAGTGTTYEQYFGPGTRLTVT.

The chain is built from TRBV7-3 and TRBJ2-5; the D gene is possibly TRBD1 (6 bases). Trimming stripped 4 bases from V and 1 base from J, with 13 bases between. This CDR3 contains 15 residues. The germline V gene has CDR1 SGHTA and CDR2 FQGTGA. CDR3 loop: CASSSGQSIQETQYF. In nucleotides, the CDR3 is TGTGCCAGCAGCTCCGGACAGTCGATCCAAGAGACCCAGTACTTC.

This sequence joins TRBV18 and TRBJ2-1; weak D call: TRBD2 (5 bases). V dropped 3 bases and J dropped 6 bases, with 12 bases sitting between them. This CDR3 is built from 14 residues. Germline assignment: CDR1 KGHSH and CDR2 LQKENI. The CDR3 coding sequence is TGTGCCAGCTCACCCATGACGGGAACCAATGAGCAGTTCTTC. This codes for CASSPMTGTNEQFF.